These T cell receptor beta chains were read from a single sample in a study of CD8+ T cells in alopecia areata. Sequenced by immunoSEQ multiplex PCR; TCRdb stores in-frame clones only, minus some. The table shows about 200,000 clones, with 50% to 60% occurring only once. The sample here was CD4+ T cells sorted from blood, taken at week 0. The origin of the receptors is a human donor with alopecia areata. CDR3s leave out the opening cysteine and the closing phenylalanine or tryptophan. A D gene is named only where the DNA matches it firmly.

ASSRDPSYNEQF | - | TRBV5-5
ASSSQGVGVAF | TRBD1 | TRBV7-3
ASSERQYNEQF | - | TRBV10-1
ASSDGETPDD | - | TRBV5-1
ASSWTGGNQPQH | TRBD1 | TRBV7-6
ASSLGGVTDTQY | TRBD2 | TRBV7-3
ASSTGRVNQPQH | - | TRBV6-5
AWSHARETGAYEQY | - | TRBV30
ASSSWTASTDTQY | - | TRBV6-5
ASSLVRDSSYNEQF | TRBD1 | TRBV11-2
ASSRGETNTGELF | - | TRBV4-1
ASSPPTDTQY | - | TRBV7-3
ASSKSGGANEQF | TRBD2 | TRBV6-6
ASSSRDREGYGYT | TRBD1 | TRBV7-9
ASSVDLAVTDTQY | TRBD2 | TRBV9
ASSLGTSGRRGYNEQF | TRBD2 | TRBV7-9
ASSLAGSGGYGYT | TRBD1 | TRBV5-4
AWSVDAFTEAF | - | TRBV30
SVVRSWETQY | - | TRBV29-1
ACLPGTGSTGELF | TRBD1 | TRBV30
ASSIRLNSGGPYNEQF | TRBD2 | TRBV19
ASSGTGGDGYT | TRBD1 | TRBV2
ASSSATDTQY | - | TRBV11-3